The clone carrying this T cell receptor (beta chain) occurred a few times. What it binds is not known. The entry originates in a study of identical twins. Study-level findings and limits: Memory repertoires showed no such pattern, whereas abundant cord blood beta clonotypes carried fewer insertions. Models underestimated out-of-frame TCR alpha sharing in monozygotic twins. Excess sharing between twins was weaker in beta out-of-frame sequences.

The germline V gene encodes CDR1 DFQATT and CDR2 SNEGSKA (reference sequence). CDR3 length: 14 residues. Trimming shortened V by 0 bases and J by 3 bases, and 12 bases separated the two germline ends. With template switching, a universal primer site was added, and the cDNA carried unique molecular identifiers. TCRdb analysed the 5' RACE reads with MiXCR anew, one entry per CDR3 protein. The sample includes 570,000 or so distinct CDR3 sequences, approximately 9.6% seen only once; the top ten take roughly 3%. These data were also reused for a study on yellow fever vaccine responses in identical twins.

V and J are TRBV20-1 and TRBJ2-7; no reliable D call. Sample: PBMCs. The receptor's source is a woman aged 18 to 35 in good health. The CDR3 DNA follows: TGCAGTGCTAGAGACTCCGGCGCAAACTACGAGCAGTACTTC. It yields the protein CSARDSGANYEQYF.